These 23 T cell receptor beta chains share one sample of origin, sequenced in a study of cytomegalovirus exposure and HLA in healthy donors. The study ran its PCR with 60 Vbeta and 13 Jbeta primers. The method was immunoSEQ multiplex PCR; TCRdb's version includes in-frame clones alone and lacks a portion of them. The table lists approximately 100,000 clones, under 85% of them singletons. The source material was PBMCs. These receptors all come from a woman aged 50 to 60 in good health and CMV-seropositive.

The V and J genes are TRBV7-6 and TRBJ1-2, with D maybe TRBD1 (5 bases). The V end lost 5 bases, the J end lost 3 bases, and 13 bases lay between the germline ends. Germline V gives CDR1 SGHVS, CDR2 FNYEAQ. This CDR3 comprises 14 residues. In nucleotides, the CDR3 is TGTGCCAGCAGCGTACTGGGGGGGGACTATGGCTACACCTTC. This translates into CASSVLGGDYGYTF. Complete variable domain (other parts from reference TRBV7-6 and TRBJ1-2): GAGVSQSPRYKVTKRGQDVALRCDPISGHVSLYWYRQALGQGPEFLTYFNYEAQQDKSGLPNDRFSAERPEGSISTLTIQRTEQRDSAMYRCASSVLGGDYGYTFGSGTRLTVV.

With respect to this clone: This sample includes further DNA sequences coding for the same CDR3. For the CDR3, the DNA is TGTGCCAGCAGCCGGACTAGCGGGAGTTACGAGCAGTACTTC. Protein product: CASSRTSGSYEQYF. The rearrangement joins TRBV7-9 to TRBJ2-7, with 13 bases matching TRBD2. V lost 5 bases, J lost 4 bases, and 2 bases stayed unmatched. CDR3 size: 14 residues. From germline, CDR1 is SEHNR and CDR2 FQNEAQ (reference sequence).

With regard to this clone: The same CDR3 can be traced to other DNA sequences in this sample. The V gene is TRBV7-2, the J gene TRBJ2-7; 8 nucleotides align to TRBD2. CDR3 length equals 15 residues. V dropped 4 bases and J dropped 0; count of bases not matched to a gene: 5. Germline V lookup: CDR1 SGHTA, CDR2 FQGNSA. CDR3 in DNA: TGTGCCAGCAGCTCTACCGGGACTAGCTCCTACGAGCAGTACTTC. The encoded protein is CASSSTGTSSYEQYF.

For this clone: A junction end diverges from the germline sequence, so it may reflect a read error. This chain connects TRBV7-2 to TRBJ2-4; the match to TRBD2 covers 7 bases. The CDR3 sequence is 14 residues long. CDR1 and CDR2 (germline): SGHTA, FQGNSA. Here the CDR3 reads CASSSAGAGNSQYF. The CDR3 bases are TGTGCCAGCAGCTCTGCGGGAGCGGGCAACAGTCAGTACTTC.

This rearrangement joins TRBV16 to TRBJ2-7; 7 bases line up with TRBD1. The ends lost 4 bases at V and 3 bases at J; junction bases unmatched: 18. The CDR3 length is 18 residues. The germline V gene encodes CDR1 KGHSY and CDR2 FQNENV. The CDR3 DNA sequence: TGTGCCAGCAGCCTAAAACAGGGGCAAGGCCCTAGAAGCTACGAGCAGTACTTC. Translated, it gives CASSLKQGQGPRSYEQYF. The whole variable domain, filled in from reference TRBV16 and TRBJ2-7, reads GEEVAQTPKHLVRGEGQKAKLYCAPIKGHSYVFWYQQVLKNEFKFLISFQNENVFDETGMPKERFSAKCLPNSPCSLEIQATKLEDSAVYFCASSLKQGQGPRSYEQYFGPGTRLTVT.

This clone was observed a single time. The chain joins TRBV5-1 to TRBJ2-3; TRBD2 matches 8 bases. The germline CDR1 and CDR2 sequences are SGHRS and YFSETQ. The CDR3 is made up of 15 amino acids. With V trimmed by 6 bases and J by 0 bases, 6 bases remained unmatched. The CDR3 region has the DNA TGCGCCAGCACCCGGGGGGGGACTAGCACAGATACGCAGTATTTT. Translation: CASTRGGTSTDTQYF.

The chain links TRBV7-9 to TRBJ1-5; 7 bases match TRBD1. The CDR3 length is 15 residues. Looked up from germline, CDR1 is SEHNR and CDR2 is FQNEAQ (reference sequence). J was trimmed by 11 bases and V by 5 bases; bases with no gene match: 15. CDR3 loop: CASSHDRDRGKSQHF. Written as DNA, the CDR3 is TGTGCCAGCAGCCATGACAGGGACCGGGGTAAGTCCCAGCATTTT.

For this clone: At one end the junction does not follow the germline gene, possibly because of a read error. The gene calls are TRBV9 and TRBJ2-7; 10 bases are shared with TRBD2. This CDR3 is built from 15 residues. Germline V gene data show CDR1 as SGDLS and CDR2 as YYNGEE. CDR3 amino acids: CASSVESGGAYEQHF. In DNA, the CDR3 is TGTGCCAGCAGCGTAGAAAGCGGGGGGGCCTACGAGCAGCACTTC.

This chain connects TRBV7-6 to TRBJ2-5, with TRBD1 identical over 8 bases. Trimming at V came to 5 bases and at J to 2 bases, leaving 7 bases not matched to a gene. Germline V gene sequence: CDR1 SGHVS, CDR2 FNYEAQ. The CDR3 extends over 15 amino acids. CDR3 sequence (DNA): TGTGCCAGCAGCGCCCAGGGGGCAGAACAAGAGACCCAGTACTTC. Translated: CASSAQGAEQETQYF. Full variable domain (rest looked up from reference TRBV7-6 and TRBJ2-5): GAGVSQSPRYKVTKRGQDVALRCDPISGHVSLYWYRQALGQGPEFLTYFNYEAQQDKSGLPNDRFSAERPEGSISTLTIQRTEQRDSAMYRCASSAQGAEQETQYFGPGTRLLVL.

V is TRBV27 and J is TRBJ2-1; D perhaps matches TRBD1 (6 bases). The length of the CDR3 is 13 residues. Trimming stripped 2 bases from V and 8 bases from J, with 10 bases between. The V gene's germline CDR1 is MNHEY and CDR2 SMNVEV (reference sequence). DNA of the CDR3: TGTGCCAGCAGTTTACCCTGGACAGATGAGCAGTTCTTC. Translation gives CASSLPWTDEQFF.

The CDR3 here is CSLGPLTEPHLYEQYF. CDR3 DNA sequence: TGCAGCCTTGGCCCTCTGACAGAGCCTCACCTGTACGAGCAGTACTTC. The rearrangement links TRBV29-1 to TRBJ2-7; the D gene is possibly TRBD1 (5 bases). The CDR3 sequence is 16 residues long. The V gene lost 8 bases and the J gene lost 4 bases, with 27 bases spanning the gap. The V gene's germline CDR1 is SQVTM and CDR2 ANQGSEA.

The gene calls are TRBV6-5 and TRBJ1-2, with D perhaps matching TRBD1 (5 bases). The CDR3 loop spans 12 amino acids. Germline values: CDR1 MNHEY, CDR2 SVGAGI. Between the trimmed V and J ends, which lost 6 bases and 4 bases, there was a span of 9 bases. CDR3 coding DNA: TGTGCCAGCAGCAGGACACTCTATGGCTACACCTTC. Encoded protein: CASSRTLYGYTF.

The V gene is TRBV7-9, the J gene TRBJ2-6; 8 bases are a match to TRBD1. The CDR3 length is 18 residues. V was clipped by 5 bases and J by 3 bases; unmatched bases: 12. Germline assignment: CDR1 SEHNR and CDR2 FQNEAQ (reference sequence). The CDR3 loop is CASSIGQGKGYGANVLTF. CDR3 DNA sequence: TGTGCCAGCAGCATCGGACAGGGCAAAGGGTATGGGGCCAACGTCCTGACTTTC.

There are a few counts of this clone. This chain uses TRBV27 with TRBJ2-5, with a weak D call TRBD2 (5 bases). Trimming stripped 1 base from V and 2 bases from J, with 8 bases between. In germline, CDR1 is MNHEY, CDR2 SMNVEV (reference sequence). The CDR3 spans 14 residues. CDR3 nucleotide sequence: TGTGCCAGCAGTTTATTATCGGGACAAGAGACCCAGTACTTC. The encoded protein is CASSLLSGQETQYF.

J is TRBJ1-4 and V is TRBV5-5; D unresolved. V shed 0 bases and J shed 3 bases, with 6 bases lying between them. CDR1 is SGHKS and CDR2 is YYEKEE in the germline V gene (reference sequence). This CDR3 is 14 amino acids long. The CDR3 reads CASSLGGPNEKLFF. In DNA, the CDR3 is TGTGCCAGCAGCTTGGGTGGGCCTAATGAAAAACTGTTTTTT.

Only one count was recorded for this clone. The V call is TRBV6-5, the J call TRBJ2-7; 12 bases are a match to TRBD2. The CDR3 extends over 15 amino acids. V was clipped by 5 bases and J by 3 bases; unmatched bases: 5. Per germline, CDR1 MNHEY and CDR2 SVGAGI. The CDR3 spells CASSRATSGSYEQYF. The CDR3 nucleotides are TGTGCCAGCAGTAGGGCGACTAGCGGGAGCTACGAGCAGTACTTC.

This rearrangement joins TRBV9 to TRBJ2-3, with TRBD2 as a possible D gene (5 bases). The CDR3 contains 15 residues. Trimming shortened V by 0 bases and J by 0 bases, and 8 bases separated the two germline ends. Germline loops: CDR1 SGDLS, CDR2 YYNGEE. The CDR3 coding sequence is TGTGCCAGCAGCGTAGCGGGCGGGAGCACAGATACGCAGTATTTT. Amino acid sequence: CASSVAGGSTDTQYF.

This chain connects TRBV19 to TRBJ1-1; D is unresolved. This CDR3 comprises 13 residues. Germline V gene lookup returns CDR1 LNHDA and CDR2 SQIVND (reference sequence). The V gene lost 5 bases and the J gene lost 2 bases, with 9 bases spanning the gap. DNA for the CDR3: TGTGCCAGTAGTTTGAGGGAAAACACTGAAGCTTTCTTT. Amino acid sequence: CASSLRENTEAFF.

The V call is TRBV20-1, the J call TRBJ2-7; tentatively, D is TRBD2 (6 bases). The CDR3 has 11 residues. From germline, CDR1 is DFQATT and CDR2 SNEGSKA (reference sequence). As DNA, the CDR3 is TGCAGCGCCCCGCGGGGAGGCGAGCAGTACTTC. Protein: CSAPRGGEQYF.

In the case of this clone: An end of the junction differs from the germline gene, which may be a read error. The chain recombines TRBV7-9 with TRBJ1-3, with D possibly matching TRBD1 (6 bases). The CDR3 is 18 residues long. Germline-derived CDR1 and CDR2 are SEHNR and FQNEAQ (reference sequence). The CDR3 region is CSSSLAWTALSSGNTIYF. The DNA for the CDR3 is TGTTCCAGCAGCTTAGCCTGGACAGCCTTGAGCTCTGGAAACACCATATATTTT.

The table lists this clone with a few counts. J is TRBJ2-7 and V is TRBV7-7, with 11 bases identical to TRBD1. J gave up 6 bases and V 5 bases, and 6 bases lay outside the gene matches. CDR1 SSHAT and CDR2 FNYEAQ come from the germline V gene (reference sequence). This CDR3 region has 14 residues. As DNA, the CDR3 is TGTGCCAGCAGCGCCCGGACAGGGGGCTCCGAGCAGTACTTC. Protein sequence: CASSARTGGSEQYF. The entire variable domain, with the rest obtained from reference TRBV7-7 and TRBJ2-7, is as follows: GAGVSQSPRYKVTKRGQDVTLRCDPISSHATLYWYQQALGQGPEFLTYFNYEAQPDKSGLPSDRFSAERPEGSISTLTIQRTEQRDSAMYRCASSARTGGSEQYFGPGTRLTVT.

The chain is built from TRBV6-1 and TRBJ2-7, with D perhaps matching TRBD1 (6 bases). The CDR3 is made up of 15 amino acids. Germline values: CDR1 MNHNS, CDR2 SASEGT. V was trimmed by 5 bases and J by 3 bases, leaving 17 bases between them. CDR3 sequence (DNA): TGTGCCAGCAGTCCTCCGGGACATAGAAGCTACGAGCAGTACTTC. Translating it yields CASSPPGHRSYEQYF.

The chain links TRBV11-2 to TRBJ2-2, with D tentatively TRBD2 (5 bases). CDR1 and CDR2 from the germline V gene are SGHAT and FQNNGV. Trimming took 5 bases from V and 4 from J, leaving 20 bases between them. This CDR3 contains 17 residues. This CDR3 reads CASSEHEAQLGTGELFF. DNA of the CDR3: TGTGCCAGCAGCGAGCACGAGGCTCAACTAGGCACCGGGGAGCTGTTTTTT.